The TCR beta chain described here comes from a study of vaccination and CD4 T cells after COVID-19 (dated by TCRdb to 2021 to 2024). Broadly, across the study: Convalescent patients had a positive SARS-CoV-2 result on nasal swab PCR, and of these patients, several had mild disease and one had severe disease. The convalescent cohort comprised six males and four females, including two Hispanic individuals, seven Caucasians, two Asians and one multiracial person. Each participant got two doses of either the Pfizer-BioNTech BNT162b2 vaccine (n=8) or the Moderna mRNA-1273 vaccine (n=2). Post-COVID blood samples were collected from convalescent patients a median of around 96 days after diagnosis, with a range of about 30 to 161 days. Post-vaccine blood samples were taken a median of roughly 75 days after the second vaccine dose, with a range of 14 to 241 days. In around 9 COVID-19 convalescent patients and several infection-naive healthy vaccine recipients, researchers compared the spike-specific CD4+ TCR repertoire from before mRNA vaccination with the repertoire from after. The paper as a whole reports these results and caveats: Among convalescent patients, a median about 90% of the SARS-CoV-2-reactive clones seen after vaccination appeared only after vaccination, which suggests priming specific to the vaccine. Of the vaccine-specific clones found in convalescent patients, nearly all (304 of 307) were mono-reactive for SARS-CoV-2 spike instead of being cross-reactive with common cold coronaviruses. The median number of SARS-CoV-2-reactive clonotypes rose from 21 after infection to roughly 38 after vaccination, but the change was not significant. Only a relatively small number of convalescent patients were included in the study, and early timepoints following natural infection were not analyzed.

A remark on this clonotype: No cognate antigen has been identified for it. No much larger clonotype is one base removed from it; base qualities were not supplied.

V ends up 4 bases short and J 3 bases short, with an unmatched junction base count of 8. CDR3 length: 16 amino acids, cysteine to phenylalanine. Only the CDR3 DNA is retained, 48 bases long and in frame from the first base. From a lookup of the germline V gene (reference sequence), CDR1 and CDR2 are SGHNT and YYREEE. Positive SARS-CoV-2 PCR tests in the convalescent patients dated from March to December 2020, before Alpha, Beta and Delta variants emerged in the United States. Ficoll-Paque Plus gradient centrifugation was used to isolate PBMCs from whole blood, and the isolated PBMCs were then either used fresh or cryopreserved at -140C. The library relied on PCR. Sequenced on an Illumina iSeq 100. The published analysis was carried out like this. Non-productive sequences were removed, and CDR3s not starting with C, not ending with F or W, or shorter than 7 amino acids were discarded. Using R version 3.6.1, CDR3 homology was evaluated through Levenshtein distances (stringdist) along with unrooted phylogenetic trees (ape). TCRdb passed the public sequencing reads through fastp at Q25 and MiXCR, retaining productive beta sequences. Each record represents a unique CDR3 protein, reported with the most common genes and DNA among its rows. The V and J calls and clone size come from TCRdb's table, not from the authors' own analysis. Here the sample has some 18,000 distinct CDR3 sequences; around two thirds occur a single time. The ten largest account for 0.85% to 1.3% of the sample.

This receptor was identified in a human donor who had recovered from COVID-19. Recombination joined TRBV5-4 with TRBJ2-1; TRBD2 aligns with 9 central bases. The starting material was CD4+ T cells from blood, obtained before SARS-CoV-2 vaccination. The CDR3 here reads CASSVELAGVYNEQFF. The DNA reads as follows: TGTGCCAGCAGCGTGGAACTAGCGGGTGTCTACAATGAGCAGTTCTTC.